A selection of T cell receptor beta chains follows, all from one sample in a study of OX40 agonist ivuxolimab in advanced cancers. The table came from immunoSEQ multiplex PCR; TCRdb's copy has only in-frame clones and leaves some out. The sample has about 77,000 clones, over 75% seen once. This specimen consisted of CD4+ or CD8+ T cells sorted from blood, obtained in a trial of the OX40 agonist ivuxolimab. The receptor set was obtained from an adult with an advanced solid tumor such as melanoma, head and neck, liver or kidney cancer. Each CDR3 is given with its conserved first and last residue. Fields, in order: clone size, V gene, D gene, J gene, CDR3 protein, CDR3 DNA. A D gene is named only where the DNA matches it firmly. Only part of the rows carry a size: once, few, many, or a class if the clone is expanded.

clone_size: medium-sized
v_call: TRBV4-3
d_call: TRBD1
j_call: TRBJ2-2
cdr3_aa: CASSPNTAGQGVTGELFF
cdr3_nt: TGCGCCAGCAGCCCAAATACCGCGGGACAGGGAGTCACCGGGGAGCTGTTTTTT

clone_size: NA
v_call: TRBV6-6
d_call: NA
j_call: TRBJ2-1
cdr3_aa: CASSYLGGLNEQFF
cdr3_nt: TGTGCCAGCAGTTACTTGGGGGGCTTGAATGAGCAGTTCTTC

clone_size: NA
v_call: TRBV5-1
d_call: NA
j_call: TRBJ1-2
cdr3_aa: CASTEPGYGYTF
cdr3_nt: TGCGCCAGCACCGAACCGGGGTATGGCTACACCTTC

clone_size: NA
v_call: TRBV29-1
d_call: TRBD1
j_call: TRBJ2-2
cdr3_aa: CSGGQGWPGELFF
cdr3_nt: TGCAGCGGGGGACAGGGGTGGCCCGGGGAGCTGTTTTTT

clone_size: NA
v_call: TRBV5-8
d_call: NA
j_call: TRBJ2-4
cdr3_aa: CASSDRQALAKNIQYF
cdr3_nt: TGTGCCAGCAGCGACCGACAGGCCTTAGCCAAAAACATTCAGTACTTC

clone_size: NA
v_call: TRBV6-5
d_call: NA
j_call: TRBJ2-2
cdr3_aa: CASRRQSNTGELFF
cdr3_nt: TGTGCCAGCAGGAGACAGTCGAACACCGGGGAGCTGTTTTTT

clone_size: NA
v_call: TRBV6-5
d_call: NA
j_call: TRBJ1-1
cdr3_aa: CASSLTMTSNTEAFF
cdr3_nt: TGTGCCAGCAGCCTCACCATGACATCGAACACTGAAGCTTTCTTT

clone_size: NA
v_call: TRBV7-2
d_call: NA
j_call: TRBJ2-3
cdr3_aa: CASSFGAGGVF
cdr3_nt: TGTGCCAGCAGCTTTGGCGCCGGAGGGGTTTTT

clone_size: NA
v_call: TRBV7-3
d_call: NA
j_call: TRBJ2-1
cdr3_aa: CASSPGRNSYNEQFF
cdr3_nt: TGTGCCAGCAGCCCGGGACGGAACTCCTACAATGAGCAGTTCTTC

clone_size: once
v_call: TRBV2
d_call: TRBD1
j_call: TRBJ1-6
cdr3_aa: CASDLDRVGSPLHF
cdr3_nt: TGTGCCAGCGATTTGGACAGGGTTGGATCACCCCTCCACTTT

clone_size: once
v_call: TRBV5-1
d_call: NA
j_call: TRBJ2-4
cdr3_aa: CASSLEGENIQYF
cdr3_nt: TGCGCCAGCAGCTTGGAGGGGGAAAACATTCAGTACTTC

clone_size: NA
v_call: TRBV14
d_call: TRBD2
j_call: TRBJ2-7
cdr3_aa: CASSPRLAGGRYEQYF
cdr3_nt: TGTGCCAGCAGCCCTAGACTAGCGGGGGGCCGGTACGAGCAGTACTTC

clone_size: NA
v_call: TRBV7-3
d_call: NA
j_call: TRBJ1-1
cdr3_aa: CASSWQGNTEAFF
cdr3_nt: TGTGCCAGCAGCTGGCAGGGGAACACTGAAGCTTTCTTT

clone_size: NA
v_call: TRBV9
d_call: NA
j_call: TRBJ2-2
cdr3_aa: CASQTANTGELFF
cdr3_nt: TGTGCCAGCCAAACAGCGAACACCGGGGAGCTGTTTTTT

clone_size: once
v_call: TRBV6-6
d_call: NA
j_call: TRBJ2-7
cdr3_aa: CASSYSDPTRFYEQYF
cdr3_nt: TGTGCCAGCAGTTACTCCGACCCCACGAGATTCTACGAGCAGTACTTC

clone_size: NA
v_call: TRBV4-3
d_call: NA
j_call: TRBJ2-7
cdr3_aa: CASSQDRGREQYF
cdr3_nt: TGCGCCAGCAGCCAAGACAGGGGTCGCGAGCAGTACTTC

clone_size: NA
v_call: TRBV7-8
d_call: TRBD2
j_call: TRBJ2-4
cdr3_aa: CASSPVGGVKNIQYF
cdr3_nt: TGTGCCAGCAGCCCTGTGGGGGGGGTCAAAAACATTCAGTACTTC

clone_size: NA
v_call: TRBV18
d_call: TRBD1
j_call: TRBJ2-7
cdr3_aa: CASSPRDRGSEQYF
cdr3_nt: TGTGCCAGCTCACCAAGGGACAGGGGTTCCGAGCAGTACTTC

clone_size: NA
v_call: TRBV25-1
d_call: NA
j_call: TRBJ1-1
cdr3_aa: CASSEYNSGRPEAFF
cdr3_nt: TGTGCCAGCAGTGAATATAATTCAGGGAGGCCTGAAGCTTTCTTT

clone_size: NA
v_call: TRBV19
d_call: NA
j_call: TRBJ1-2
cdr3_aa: CASSSRGFSDGYTF
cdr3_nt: TGTGCCAGTAGTAGCAGGGGATTTAGCGATGGCTACACCTTC

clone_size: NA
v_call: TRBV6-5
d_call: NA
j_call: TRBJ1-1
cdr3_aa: CASTPRAENTEAFF
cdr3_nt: TGTGCCAGCACCCCTCGGGCAGAGAACACTGAAGCTTTCTTT

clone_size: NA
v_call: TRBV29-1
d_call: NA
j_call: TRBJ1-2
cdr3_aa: CSVVAGERYGYTF
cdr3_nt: TGCAGCGTTGTGGCGGGTGAAAGGTATGGCTACACCTTC

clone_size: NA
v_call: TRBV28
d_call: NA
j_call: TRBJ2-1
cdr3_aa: CASTKGTLYNEQFF
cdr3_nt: TGTGCCAGCACGAAAGGGACTCTGTACAATGAGCAGTTCTTC

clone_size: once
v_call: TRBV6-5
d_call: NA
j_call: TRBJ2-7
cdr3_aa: CATAERLLGIYEQYF
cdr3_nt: TGTGCCACCGCCGAGAGGCTATTAGGGATCTACGAGCAGTACTTC

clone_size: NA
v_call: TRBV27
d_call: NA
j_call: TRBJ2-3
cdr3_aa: CASRGLPIISTDTQYF
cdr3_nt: TGTGCCAGCAGAGGACTCCCAATCATTAGCACAGATACGCAGTATTTT

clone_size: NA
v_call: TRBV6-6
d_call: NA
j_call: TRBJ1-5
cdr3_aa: CASSAKTGINQPQHF
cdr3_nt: TGTGCCAGCAGTGCAAAGACGGGAATCAATCAGCCCCAGCATTTT

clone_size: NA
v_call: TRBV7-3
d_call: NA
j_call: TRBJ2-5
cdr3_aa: CASSPLGGFQETQYF
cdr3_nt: TGTGCCAGCAGCCCCCTTGGGGGATTTCAAGAGACCCAGTACTTC

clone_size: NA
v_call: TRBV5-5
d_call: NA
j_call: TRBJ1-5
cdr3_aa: CASSFQGGNQPQHF
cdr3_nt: TGTGCCAGCAGCTTTCAGGGTGGCAATCAGCCCCAGCATTTT

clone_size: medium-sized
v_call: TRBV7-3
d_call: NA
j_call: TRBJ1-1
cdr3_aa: CASSTAMNTEAFF
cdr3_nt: TGTGCCAGCAGCACCGCAATGAACACTGAAGCTTTCTTT

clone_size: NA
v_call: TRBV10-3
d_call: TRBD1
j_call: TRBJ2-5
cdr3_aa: CATSDRGQGETQYF
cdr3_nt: TGTGCCACCTCGGACAGGGGGCAGGGGGAGACCCAGTACTTC

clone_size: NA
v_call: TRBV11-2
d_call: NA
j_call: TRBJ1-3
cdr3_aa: CASSRYSSGNTIYF
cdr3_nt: TGTGCCAGCAGCCGATATAGCTCTGGAAACACCATATATTTT

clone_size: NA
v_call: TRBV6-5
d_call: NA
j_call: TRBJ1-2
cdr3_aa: CASRHVADGYTF
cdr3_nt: TGTGCCAGCCGACACGTGGCAGACGGCTACACCTTC

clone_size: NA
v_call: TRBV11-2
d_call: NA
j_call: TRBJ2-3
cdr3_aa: CASSFERGTEITDTQYF
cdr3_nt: TGTGCCAGCAGCTTCGAACGCGGGACAGAAATCACAGATACGCAGTATTTT

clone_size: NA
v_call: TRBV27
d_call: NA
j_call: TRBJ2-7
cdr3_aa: CASSQLSSSEQYF
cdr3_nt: TGTGCCAGCAGTCAACTCTCTTCGTCCGAGCAGTACTTC

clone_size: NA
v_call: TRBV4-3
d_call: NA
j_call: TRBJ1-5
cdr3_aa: CASSQDFGDQPQHF
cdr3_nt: TGCGCCAGCAGCCAAGATTTCGGAGATCAGCCCCAGCATTTT

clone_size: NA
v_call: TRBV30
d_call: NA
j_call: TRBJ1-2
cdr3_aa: CAWSVTGNYGYTF
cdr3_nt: TGTGCCTGGAGTGTGACCGGCAACTATGGCTACACCTTC

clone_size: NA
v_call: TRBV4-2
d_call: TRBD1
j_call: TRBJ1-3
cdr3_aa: CASSQERTGQAGNTIYF
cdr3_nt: TGTGCCAGCAGCCAAGAGAGGACAGGGCAAGCTGGAAACACCATATATTTT

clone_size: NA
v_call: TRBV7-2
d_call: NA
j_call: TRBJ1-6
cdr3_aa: CASSLWVDSSYNSPLHF
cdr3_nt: TGTGCCAGCAGCTTATGGGTAGATAGCTCCTATAATTCACCCCTCCACTTT

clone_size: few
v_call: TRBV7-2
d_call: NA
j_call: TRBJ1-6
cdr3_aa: CASSVRGDYNSPLHF
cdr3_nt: TGTGCCAGCAGCGTCCGTGGCGATTATAATTCACCCCTCCACTTT

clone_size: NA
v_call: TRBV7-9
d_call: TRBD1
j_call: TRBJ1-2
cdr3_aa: CASSVGTGNYGYTF
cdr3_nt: TGTGCCAGCAGCGTCGGGACAGGGAATTATGGCTACACCTTC

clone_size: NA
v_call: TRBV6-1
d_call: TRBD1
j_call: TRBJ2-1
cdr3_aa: CASSAGDSYNEQFF
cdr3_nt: TGTGCCAGCAGTGCCGGGGACAGCTACAATGAGCAGTTCTTC

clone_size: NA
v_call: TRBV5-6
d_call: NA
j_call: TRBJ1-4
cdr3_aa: CASGGAREKLFF
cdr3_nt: TGTGCCTCGGGAGGGGCGCGTGAAAAACTGTTTTTT

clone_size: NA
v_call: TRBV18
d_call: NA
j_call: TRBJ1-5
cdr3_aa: CASSPEVSDQPQHF
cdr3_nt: TGTGCCAGCTCACCGGAGGTTTCGGATCAGCCCCAGCATTTT

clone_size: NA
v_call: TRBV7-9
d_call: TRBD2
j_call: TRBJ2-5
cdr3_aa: CASSRSGVGGETQYF
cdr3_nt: TGTGCCAGCAGTCGTAGCGGGGTTGGTGGAGAGACCCAGTACTTC

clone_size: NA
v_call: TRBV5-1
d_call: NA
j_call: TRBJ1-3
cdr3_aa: CASSLGSGLGNTIYF
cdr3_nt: TGCGCCAGCAGCCTGGGGTCGGGGTTGGGAAACACCATATATTTT